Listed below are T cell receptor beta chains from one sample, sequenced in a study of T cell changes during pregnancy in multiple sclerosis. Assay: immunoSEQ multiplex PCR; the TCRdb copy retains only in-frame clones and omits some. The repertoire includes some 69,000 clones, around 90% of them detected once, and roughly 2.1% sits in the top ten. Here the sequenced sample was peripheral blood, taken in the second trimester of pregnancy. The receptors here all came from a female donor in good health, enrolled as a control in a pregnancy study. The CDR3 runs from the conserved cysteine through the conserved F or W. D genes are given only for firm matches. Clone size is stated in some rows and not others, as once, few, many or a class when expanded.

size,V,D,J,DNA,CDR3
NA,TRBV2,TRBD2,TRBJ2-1,TGTGCCAGCAGCGCCGGGACTAGCGGGGCCGCCTCCTACAATGAGCAGTTCTTC,CASSAGTSGAASYNEQFF
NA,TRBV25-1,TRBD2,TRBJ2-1,TGTGCCAGTGGGGCGGGAGATGAGCAGTTCTTC,CASGAGDEQFF
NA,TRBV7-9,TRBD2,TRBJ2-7,TGTGCCAGCAGCTTACGGGGGACTAGCGGGGAGTACGAGCAGTACTTC,CASSLRGTSGEYEQYF
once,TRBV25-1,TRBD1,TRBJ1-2,TGTGCCAGCCGGACAGGGGGCGACTATGGCTACACCTTC,CASRTGGDYGYTF
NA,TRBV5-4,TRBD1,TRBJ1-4,TGTGCCAGCAGCTTGGCCGCGACAGGGGGTGGCAATGAAAAACTGTTTTTT,CASSLAATGGGNEKLFF
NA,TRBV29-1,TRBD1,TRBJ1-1,TGCAGCGTTTCACAGGGGGCGGACACTGAAGCTTTCTTT,CSVSQGADTEAFF
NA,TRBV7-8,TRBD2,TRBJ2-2,TGTGCCAGCAGCTCCCCGACGGTAGCGGGTACCGGGGAGCTGTTTTTT,CASSSPTVAGTGELFF
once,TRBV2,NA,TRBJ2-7,TGTGCCAGCAGGCCCCCCACCCAATACAGGTCCAAACACGAGCAGTACTTC,CASRPPTQYRSKHEQYF
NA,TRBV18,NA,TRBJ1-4,TGTGCCAGCAAGCCCACCGCAACTAATGAAAAACTGTTTTTT,CASKPTATNEKLFF
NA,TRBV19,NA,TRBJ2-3,TGTGCCAGTAGTCCTACTATAACAGATACGCAGTATTTT,CASSPTITDTQYF
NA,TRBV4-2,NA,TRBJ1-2,TGTGCCAGCAGCCAAGATGGGGGGGCAGACCCCTATGGCTACACCTTC,CASSQDGGADPYGYTF
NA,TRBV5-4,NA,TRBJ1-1,TGTGCCAGCAGCCAAGGACAGAAGAACACTGAAGCTTTCTTT,CASSQGQKNTEAFF
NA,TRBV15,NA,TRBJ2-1,TGTGCCACCAGCAGAGATTTTGGTCAGGGAAAATTCAATGAGCAGTTCTTC,CATSRDFGQGKFNEQFF
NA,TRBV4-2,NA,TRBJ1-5,TGTGCCAGCAGCCAAGGGCAGGAAAGTCAGCCCCAGCATTTT,CASSQGQESQPQHF
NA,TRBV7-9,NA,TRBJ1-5,TGTGCCAGCAGCCAAGTAGGGGGTGATGGGCAGCCCCAGCATTTT,CASSQVGGDGQPQHF
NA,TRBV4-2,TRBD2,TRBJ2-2,TGTGCCAGCAGCCAAGATCTTGGAGCGGGGGCAACCGGGGAGCTGTTTTTT,CASSQDLGAGATGELFF
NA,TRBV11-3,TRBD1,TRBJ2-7,TGTGCCAGCAGCTTAGGGACAGGGGGCCCCTACGAGCAGTACTTC,CASSLGTGGPYEQYF
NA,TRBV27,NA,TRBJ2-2,TGTGCCAGCAGCCCCGGAGCCGGGGAGCTGTTTTTT,CASSPGAGELFF
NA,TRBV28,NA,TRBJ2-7,TGTGCCAGCAGTTCCGGACAGCGTGAAGAGCAGTACTTC,CASSSGQREEQYF
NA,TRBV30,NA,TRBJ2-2,TGTGCCTGGAGTGTAATAGACAGGCCATTCGGGGAGCTGTTTTTT,CAWSVIDRPFGELFF
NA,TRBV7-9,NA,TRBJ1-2,TGTGCCACCGGGTCCTCCTCGCGCAACTATGGCTACACCTTC,CATGSSSRNYGYTF
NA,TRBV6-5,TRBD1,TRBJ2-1,TGTGCCAGCAGTCGCCGGGACAGCACCTACAATGAGCAGTTCTTC,CASSRRDSTYNEQFF
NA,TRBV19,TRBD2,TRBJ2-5,TGTGCCAGTAGAGCGGCCGGGGGGGCCCAAGAGACCCAGTACTTC,CASRAAGGAQETQYF
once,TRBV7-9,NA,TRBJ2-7,TGTGCCAGCAGCTCCGGCGGCGACCAGTACTTC,CASSSGGDQYF
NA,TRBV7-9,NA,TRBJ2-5,TGTGCCAGCAGCTTACTGGCTCCCCAAGAGACCCAGTACTTC,CASSLLAPQETQYF
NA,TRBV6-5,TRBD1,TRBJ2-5,TGTGCCAGCAGTACAAGGGGGACAGTAACAGAGACCCAGTACTTC,CASSTRGTVTETQYF
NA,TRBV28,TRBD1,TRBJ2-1,TGTGCCAGCAGTTTTACCGGGACAGGGGGCTTGATCAATGAGCAGTTCTTC,CASSFTGTGGLINEQFF
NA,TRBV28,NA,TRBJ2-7,TGTGCCAGCAGTGTATACGCCGGGAGCTACGAGCAGTACTTC,CASSVYAGSYEQYF
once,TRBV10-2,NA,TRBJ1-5,TGCGCCAGCAGCGGCGGGAGAAGCAATCAGCCCCAGCATTTT,CASSGGRSNQPQHF
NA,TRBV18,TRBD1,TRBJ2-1,TGTGCCAGCTCACCACCTCGAGGGACAGTTCACAATGAGCAGTTCTTC,CASSPPRGTVHNEQFF
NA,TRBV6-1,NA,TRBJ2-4,TGTGCCAGCAGTGAAGACTCACGGTATACTGCCAAAAACATTCAGTACTTC,CASSEDSRYTAKNIQYF
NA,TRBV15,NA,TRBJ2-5,TGTGCCACCAGCAGAGAAACAGTCCAAGAGACCCAGTACTTC,CATSRETVQETQYF
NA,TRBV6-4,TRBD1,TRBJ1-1,TGTGCCAGCAGTGACGCGACAGGGACTGAAGCTTTCTTT,CASSDATGTEAFF
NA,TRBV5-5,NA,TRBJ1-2,TGTGCCAGCAGCTTGGGGGGAGGGTCTAACTATGGCTACACCTTC,CASSLGGGSNYGYTF
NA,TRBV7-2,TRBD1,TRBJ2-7,TGTGCCAGCAGCTTAAAATGGGGACAGGGGAGGGACGAGCAGTACTTC,CASSLKWGQGRDEQYF
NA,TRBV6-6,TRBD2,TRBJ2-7,TGTGCCAGCACTCCGTGGGCGGCGGGGGGCTACGAGCAGTACTTC,CASTPWAAGGYEQYF
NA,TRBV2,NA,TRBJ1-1,TGTGCCAGCAGTTCCCGGGGGGGGGACACTGAAGCTTTCTTT,CASSSRGGDTEAFF